The rows below give T cell receptor beta chains drawn from one sample of a study of T cells in Graves' hyperthyroidism and ophthalmopathy. TCRdb re-called the multiplex PCR reads with MiXCR, one entry per CDR3 protein. The data show around 700,000 distinct CDR3 sequences, about 17% seen once. The source material was blood. Receptors were obtained from a woman between 45 and 65 years old with Graves' hyperthyroidism that later progressed to Graves' ophthalmopathy. CDR3s include the opening cysteine and the closing phenylalanine or tryptophan. The order of the fields is clone size, V gene, J gene, D gene, CDR3 protein, CDR3 DNA. D genes are given only for firm matches. Clone size is shown for a subset of rows, as once, few, many or a class of expanded clone.

.	TRBV29-1	TRBJ2-2	.	CSALLQTENTGELFF	TGCAGCGCCCTTCTTCAGACAGAGAACACCGGGGAGCTGTTTTTT
.	TRBV5-1	TRBJ2-3	TRBD2	CASSSTSEAYF	TGCGCCAGCAGCTCCACTAGCGAGGCGTATTTT
.	TRBV27	TRBJ2-2	TRBD2	CASRTAGANTGELFF	TGTGCCAGCAGAACAGCGGGGGCGAACACCGGGGAGCTGTTTTTT
many	TRBV12-3/TRBV12-4	TRBJ1-5	.	CASSLGTGRFQPQHF	TGTGCCAGCAGTTTAGGTACAGGGAGGTTTCAGCCCCAGCATTTT
few	TRBV3-1	TRBJ1-1	.	CASSQVMSTEAFF	TGTGCCAGCAGCCAAGTAATGAGCACTGAAGCTTTCTTT
.	TRBV11-1	TRBJ2-7	.	CASSQEDSETYEQYF	TGCGCCAGCAGCCAGGAGGACAGCGAAACCTACGAGCAGTACTTC
.	TRBV6-5	TRBJ1-1	.	CASTELGAANTEAFF	TGTGCCAGCACCGAACTCGGAGCTGCGAACACTGAAGCTTTCTTT
many	TRBV12-3/TRBV12-4	TRBJ2-7	.	CASSTRGGGESYEQYF	TGTGCCAGCAGTACCCGCGGGGGCGGGGAGTCCTACGAGCAGTACTTC
many	TRBV20-1	TRBJ2-7	TRBD1	CSARKRTGTYEQYF	TGCAGTGCAAGAAAACGGACAGGGACCTACGAGCAGTACTTC
many	TRBV2	TRBJ2-7	TRBD1	CASSAMTGTYEQYF	TGTGCCAGCAGTGCTATGACAGGGACCTACGAGCAGTACTTC
few	TRBV2	TRBJ1-5	.	CASRERGGNQPRHF	TGTGCCAGCAGGGAACGGGGAGGCAATCAGCCCCGGCATTTT
many	TRBV2	TRBJ2-7	.	CASGVDNLHSYEQYF	TGTGCCAGCGGGGTTGATAATCTCCACTCCTACGAGCAGTACTTC
few	TRBV30	TRBJ2-5	.	CAWSEGVQTQYF	TGTGCCTGGAGTGAGGGAGTTCAGACCCAGTACTTC
few	TRBV20-1	TRBJ1-4	.	CSATPTAVGEKLFF	TGCAGTGCGACCCCGACAGCCGTAGGGGAAAAACTGTTTTTT
.	TRBV19	TRBJ1-6	TRBD1	CASLGDRASALHF	TGTGCCAGTCTGGGGGACAGAGCTTCGGCCCTCCACTTT
many	TRBV20-1	TRBJ2-7	.	CSASPDGSYEQYF	TGCAGTGCTAGCCCTGACGGTTCCTACGAGCAGTACTTC